The 27 T cell receptor beta chains in this list originate from one sample, sequenced in a study of identical twins. TCRdb itself ran the 5' RACE reads through MiXCR, one entry per CDR3 protein. The data show 1.5 million to 2 million distinct CDR3 sequences, less than 35% seen once. Sequencing input: cord blood. The receptors here all came from a newborn girl in good health.

This chain's CDR3 is CASSFRIATNEKLFF. The CDR3, as DNA: TGTGCCAGCAGCTTCCGAATAGCAACTAATGAAAAACTGTTTTTT. The chain combines TRBV7-6 with TRBJ1-4; D not certain. V lost 3 bases, J lost 0 bases, and 8 bases lay in between. CDR3 length: 15 residues. Germline loops: CDR1 SGHVS, CDR2 FNYEAQ.

The chain combines TRBV14 with TRBJ2-7; unclear D gene. This CDR3 spans 14 amino acids. V was clipped by 4 bases and J by 6 bases, with 16 bases between them. Germline V gene sequence: CDR1 SGHDN, CDR2 FVKESK. The DNA of the CDR3 is TGTGCCAGCAGCCTATCTCGGACGTTTTTCGAGCAGTACTTC. Residues: CASSLSRTFFEQYF.

The chain carries TRBV4-1 and TRBJ2-1; D gene ambiguous. The V and J ends lost 2 bases and 3 bases respectively, with 14 bases between them. The CDR3 is made up of 16 amino acids. The germline V gene encodes CDR1 MGHRA and CDR2 YSYEKL. The CDR3 reads CASSQLPPTGYNEQFF. CDR3 in DNA: TGCGCCAGCAGCCAATTACCCCCAACTGGCTACAATGAGCAGTTCTTC.

The rearrangement uses TRBV5-1 and TRBJ1-1; TRBD1 matches 9 bases. The CDR3 covers 15 residues. Trimming cost V 0 bases and J 4 bases; bases outside gene matches: 4. CDR1 is SGHRS and CDR2 is YFSETQ in the germline V gene. The CDR3 loop is CASSLVQGARTEAFF. The CDR3 DNA sequence: TGCGCCAGCAGCTTGGTACAGGGGGCGCGCACTGAAGCTTTCTTT.

The rearrangement joins TRBV6-1 to TRBJ2-5, with D possibly matching TRBD2 (6 bases). This CDR3 has 13 residues. Germline lookup yields CDR1 MNHNS and CDR2 SASEGT. Trimming shortened V by 4 bases and J by 5 bases, and 11 bases separated the two germline ends. The CDR3 sequence: CASSGGLKETQYF. The CDR3, as DNA: TGTGCCAGCAGTGGGGGACTCAAGGAGACCCAGTACTTC.

The CDR3 loop reads CASSLTDRGDIYNEQYF. The CDR3 bases are TGCGCCAGCAGCTTGACCGACAGGGGAGATATATACAATGAGCAGTACTTC. V is TRBV5-1 and J is TRBJ2-1; TRBD1 matches at 8 bases. The J call may be mistaken, given a closer DNA end match to TRBJ2-7. CDR1 is SGHRS and CDR2 is YFSETQ in the germline V gene. The CDR3 consists of 17 residues.

J is TRBJ2-4 and V is TRBV6-1; TRBD2 matches 10 bases. The DNA end lines up better with TRBJ2-7; the J call may be wrong. The germline gives CDR1 MNHNS, CDR2 SASEGT. The CDR3 contains 16 residues. In DNA, the CDR3 is TGTGCCAGCAGACAGGAAACTAGCGGGACATCCTACGAGCAGTACTTC. Amino acid sequence: CASRQETSGTSYEQYF.

This chain links TRBV28 with TRBJ2-1; 8 bases are shared with TRBD2. Germline lookup yields CDR1 MDHEN and CDR2 SYDVKM. Germline trimming cut 3 bases from V and 7 bases from J; bases unmatched to any gene: 8. The length of the CDR3 is 15 residues. CDR3 bases: TGTGCCAGCAGTTTTGACGGGAGGGCCGGGAATGAGCAGTTCTTC. Protein: CASSFDGRAGNEQFF.

The chain combines TRBV5-1 with TRBJ2-7; D gene uncertain. The CDR3 is 13 residues long. V was trimmed by 6 bases and J by 2 bases, leaving 12 bases between them. Germline V gene data show CDR1 as SGHRS and CDR2 as YFSETQ. DNA for the CDR3: TGCGCCAGCACCGGCTCATTTACCTACGAGCAGTACTTC. As protein: CASTGSFTYEQYF.

This clonotype was picked up a small number of times. The rearrangement uses TRBV24-1 and TRBJ2-3; 9 bases fit TRBD1. V shed 0 bases, J shed 1 base, and the junction held 1 base outside the gene matches. This CDR3 contains 16 residues. Germline CDR1 reads KGHDR; CDR2 reads SFDVKD. The CDR3 region is CATSDLGTGRTDTQYF. The CDR3 DNA is TGTGCCACCAGTGATTTGGGGACAGGGCGCACAGATACGCAGTATTTT.

Only a few counts were recorded for this clonotype. This sequence joins TRBV4-1 and TRBJ2-1, with a possible D match to TRBD2 (6 bases). The CDR3 contains 17 residues. Per the germline V gene, CDR1 is MGHRA and CDR2 is YSYEKL. Trimming removed 4 bases at V and 0 bases at J, with 16 bases between. Here the CDR3 reads CASSPSRVAASYNEQFF. The CDR3 nucleotides are TGCGCCAGCAGCCCCTCCCGTGTAGCGGCCTCCTACAATGAGCAGTTCTTC.

Comment on this clonotype: A much larger clone is a single base away; this may be a read error. The chain uses TRBV7-2 and TRBJ2-7, with D tentatively TRBD1 (5 bases). From germline, CDR1 is SGHTA and CDR2 FQGNSA. This CDR3 has 14 amino acids. In DNA form, the CDR3 reads TGTGCCCGCAGCTTAGCCACAGGCTACTACGAGCAGTACTTC. Amino acids: CARSLATGYYEQYF.

The rearrangement uses TRBV10-3 and TRBJ1-6; D is ambiguous. Germline V gives CDR1 ENHRY, CDR2 SYGVKD. The CDR3 is 12 residues long. Trimming left V 5 bases short and J 7 bases short, with 6 bases between. CDR3 nucleotide sequence: TGTGCCATCAGTCCGGAAAATTCACCCCTCCACTTT. The encoded protein is CAISPENSPLHF.

This clonotype was seen more than once but under ten times. Here the CDR3 reads CASSTRQGANEKLFF. As DNA, the CDR3 is TGTGCCAGCAGTACCCGACAGGGGGCTAATGAAAAACTGTTTTTT. The chain employs TRBV27 and TRBJ1-4; 9 bases are shared with TRBD1. Losses at the gene ends were 5 bases for V and 3 bases for J; bases not matched to a gene: 4. Per the germline V gene, CDR1 is MNHEY and CDR2 is SMNVEV (reference sequence). This CDR3 contains 15 residues.

This clonotype was observed a single time. At one of its ends the junction is not consistent with the germline gene, which may arise from a read error. The V gene is TRBV4-1, the J gene TRBJ2-7; 10 nucleotides match TRBD2. This CDR3 is built from 15 residues. From germline, CDR1 is MGHRA and CDR2 YSYEKL. The CDR3 region has the DNA TGCGCCAGCAGCCAACGGACTAGCGGTCCCTACGCGCAGTACTTC. This codes for CASSQRTSGPYAQYF.

The chain has TRBV28 and TRBJ2-7, with D unresolved. V gave up 5 bases and J gave up 6 bases, with 14 bases separating them. The CDR3 runs to 13 residues. Germline values: CDR1 MDHEN, CDR2 SYDVKM. The CDR3 coding sequence is TGTGCCAGCAGTCCTCCGACCGACCTCGAGCAGTACTTC. Translated: CASSPPTDLEQYF.

The V gene is TRBV20-1, the J gene TRBJ2-5, with TRBD1 identical over 7 bases. CDR1 is DFQATT, CDR2 SNEGSKA, per germline (reference sequence). CDR3 length: 15 residues. V shed 2 bases, J shed 4 bases, and the junction held 10 bases outside the gene matches. DNA for the CDR3: TGCAGTGCTAGAACACAAACAGGGGTTGGAGAGACCCAGTACTTC. Protein product: CSARTQTGVGETQYF.

V gene TRBV19 combines with J gene TRBJ2-1; 8 nucleotides agree with TRBD2. Trimming removed 1 base from V and 7 bases from J; junction bases left unmatched: 12. Germline V lookup: CDR1 LNHDA, CDR2 SQIVND (reference sequence). The CDR3 covers 17 residues. This CDR3 reads CASSIARGGGRWNEQFF. For the CDR3, the DNA is TGTGCCAGTAGTATAGCCCGCGGAGGCGGGAGGTGGAATGAGCAGTTCTTC.

The rearrangement links TRBV20-1 to TRBJ2-1, with 7 positions matching TRBD2. The CDR3 sequence is 13 residues long. CDR1 is DFQATT and CDR2 is SNEGSKA in the germline V gene (reference sequence). The trim removed 5 bases at V and 4 bases at J, leaving 5 bases unmatched. The CDR3: CSAPPGLYNEQFF. The CDR3 nucleotides read TGCAGTGCTCCGCCGGGACTATACAATGAGCAGTTCTTC.

The chain recombines TRBV11-2 with TRBJ2-7; TRBD2 matches at 7 bases. Trimming cost V 3 bases and J 3 bases; bases outside gene matches: 5. CDR1 SGHAT and CDR2 FQNNGV come from the germline V gene. The CDR3 runs to 14 residues. In nucleotides, the CDR3 is TGTGCCAGCAGCTTCGCGGGGGAGGACTACGAGCAGTACTTC. It translates to CASSFAGEDYEQYF.

This clonotype was seen a few times. The rearrangement uses TRBV2 and TRBJ2-5; possible D gene TRBD2, 6 bases. The germline CDR1 and CDR2 sequences are SNHLY and FYNNEI. This CDR3 contains 10 residues. Trimming took off 8 bases at V and 7 bases at J, with 8 bases between the two ends. The CDR3 protein is CASVGGTQYF. For the CDR3, the DNA is TGTGCCAGCGTCGGGGGGACCCAGTACTTC.

This clonotype was detected a few times. This chain connects TRBV20-1 to TRBJ1-5; 7 bases are a match to TRBD1. The trim removed 5 bases at V and 1 base at J, leaving 5 bases unmatched. The CDR3 is 14 amino acids. From germline, CDR1 is DFQATT and CDR2 SNEGSKA (reference sequence). In nucleotides, the CDR3 is TGCAGTGCTCGACAGGGCGGGAGCAATCAGCCCCAGCATTTT. Encoded protein: CSARQGGSNQPQHF.

A few counts support this clonotype. The V gene is TRBV6-1, the J gene TRBJ2-5; 8 nucleotides line up with TRBD2. J gave up 11 bases and V 3 bases, and 8 bases lay outside the gene matches. The CDR3 is 13 amino acids. Per germline, CDR1 MNHNS and CDR2 SASEGT. CDR3 DNA: TGTGCCAGCAGTGAGGGGACTAGGTATGAGCAGTACTTC. The encoded protein is CASSEGTRYEQYF.

The chain carries TRBV11-3 and TRBJ2-1; TRBD1 matches 9 bases. Per the germline V gene, CDR1 is SGHNT and CDR2 is YENEEA. V shed 1 base and J 6 bases; nucleotides not matched to a gene: 7. The CDR3 consists of 16 residues. In DNA form, the CDR3 reads TGTGCCAGCAGCTTAGGGGGACAGGGTAGGCGCAATGAGCAGTTCTTC. This codes for CASSLGGQGRRNEQFF.

A few counts support this clonotype. This chain links TRBV24-1 with TRBJ1-2; D might be TRBD1 (5 bases). V was trimmed by 9 bases and J by 2 bases, leaving 21 bases between them. The germline gives CDR1 KGHDR, CDR2 SFDVKD. The CDR3 sequence is 16 residues long. DNA for the CDR3: TGTGCCACCCGGGCGGGGCCCCTCGTCACCAACTATGGCTACACCTTC. Translated: CATRAGPLVTNYGYTF.

There are a few counts of this clonotype. The chain recombines TRBV27 with TRBJ2-7, with D perhaps being TRBD1 or TRBD2 (6 bases each). The V gene's germline CDR1 is MNHEY and CDR2 SMNVEV (reference sequence). The CDR3 is 15 amino acids. V lost 0 bases and J 0 bases, leaving 9 bases between the germline ends. CDR3 bases: TGTGCCAGCAGTTTATCGCGGGACAACTCCTACGAGCAGTACTTC. Translating gives CASSLSRDNSYEQYF.

This clonotype was seen more than once but under ten times. This sequence joins TRBV25-1 and TRBJ2-7, with D perhaps TRBD2 (6 bases). The length of the CDR3 is 14 residues. The germline V gene has CDR1 MGHDK and CDR2 SYGVNS. Trimming pared 8 bases from V and 7 bases from J, leaving 21 bases between. This chain's CDR3 is CASSQSGVYNEQYF. As DNA, the CDR3 is TGTGCCAGCTCGCAGTCGGGAGTCTACAATGAGCAGTACTTC.